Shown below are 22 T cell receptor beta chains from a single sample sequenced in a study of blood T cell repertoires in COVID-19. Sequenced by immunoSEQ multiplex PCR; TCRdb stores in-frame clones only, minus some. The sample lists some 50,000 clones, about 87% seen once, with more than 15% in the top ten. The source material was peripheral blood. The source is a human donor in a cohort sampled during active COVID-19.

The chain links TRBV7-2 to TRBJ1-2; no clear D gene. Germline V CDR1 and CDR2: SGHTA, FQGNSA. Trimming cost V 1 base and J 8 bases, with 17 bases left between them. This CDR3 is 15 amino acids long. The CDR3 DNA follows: TGTGCCAGCAGCTTAGGGGGAGACATCATGGAGGGCTACACCTTC. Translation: CASSLGGDIMEGYTF.

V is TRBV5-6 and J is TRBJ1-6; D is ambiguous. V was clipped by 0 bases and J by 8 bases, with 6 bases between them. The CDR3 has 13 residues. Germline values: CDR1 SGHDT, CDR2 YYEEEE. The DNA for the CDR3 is TGTGCCAGCAGCTTGGGCGGGGATTCACCCCTCCACTTT. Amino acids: CASSLGGDSPLHF.

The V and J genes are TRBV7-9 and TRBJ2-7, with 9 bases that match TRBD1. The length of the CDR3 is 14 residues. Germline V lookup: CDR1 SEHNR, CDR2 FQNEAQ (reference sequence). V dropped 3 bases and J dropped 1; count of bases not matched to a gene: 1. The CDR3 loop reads CASSFGTGSYEQYF. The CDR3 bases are TGTGCCAGCAGCTTCGGGACAGGGTCCTACGAGCAGTACTTC.

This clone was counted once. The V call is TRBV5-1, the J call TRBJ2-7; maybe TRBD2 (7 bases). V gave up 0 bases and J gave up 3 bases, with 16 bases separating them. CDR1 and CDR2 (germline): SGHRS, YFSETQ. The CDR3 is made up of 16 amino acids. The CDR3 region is CASSLAGRGPHYEQYF. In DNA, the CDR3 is TGCGCCAGCAGCTTGGCCGGGCGGGGGCCACACTACGAGCAGTACTTC.

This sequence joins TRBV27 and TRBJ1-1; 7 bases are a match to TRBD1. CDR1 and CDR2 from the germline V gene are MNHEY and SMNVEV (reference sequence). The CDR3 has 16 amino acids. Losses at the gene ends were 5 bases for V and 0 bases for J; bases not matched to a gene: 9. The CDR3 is CASSPITDRMNTEAFF. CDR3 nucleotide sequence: TGTGCCAGCAGTCCGATTACGGACAGGATGAACACTGAAGCTTTCTTT.

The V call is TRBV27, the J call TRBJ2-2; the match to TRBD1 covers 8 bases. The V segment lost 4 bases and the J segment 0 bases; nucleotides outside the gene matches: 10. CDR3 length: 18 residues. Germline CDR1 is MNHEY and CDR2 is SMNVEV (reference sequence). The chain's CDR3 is CASSSQDRGRTNTGELFF. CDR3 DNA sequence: TGTGCCAGCAGTTCGCAAGACAGGGGTCGGACGAACACCGGGGAGCTGTTTTTT.

CDR3 loop: CASRSTGDRTIYF. The CDR3 region has the DNA TGTGCCAGCAGATCTACAGGGGACCGCACCATATATTTT. The rearrangement links TRBV11-2 to TRBJ1-3, with 7 positions matching TRBD1. V trimming: 6 bases; J trimming: 9 bases; junction bases outside the gene matches: 8. Germline CDR1 and CDR2: SGHAT and FQNNGV. CDR3 length equals 13 residues. Together with reference TRBV11-2 and TRBJ1-3, the CDR3 gives the full variable domain: EAGVAQSPRYKIIEKRQSVAFWCNPISGHATLYWYQQILGQGPKLLIQFQNNGVVDDSQLPKDRFSAERLKGVDSTLKIQPAKLEDSAVYLCASRSTGDRTIYFGEGSWLTVV.

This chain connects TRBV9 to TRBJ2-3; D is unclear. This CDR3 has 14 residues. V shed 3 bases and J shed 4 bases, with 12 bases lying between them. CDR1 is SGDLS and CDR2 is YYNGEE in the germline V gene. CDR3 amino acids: CASSAPEKPDTQYF. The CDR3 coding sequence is TGTGCCAGCAGCGCACCCGAGAAGCCAGATACGCAGTATTTT.

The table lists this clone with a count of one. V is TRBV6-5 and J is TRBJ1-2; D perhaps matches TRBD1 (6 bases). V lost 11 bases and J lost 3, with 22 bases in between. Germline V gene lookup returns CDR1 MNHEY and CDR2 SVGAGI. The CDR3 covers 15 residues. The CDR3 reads CAPRDITPLDYGYTF. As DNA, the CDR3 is TGTGCCCCCCGGGACATAACCCCGCTTGACTATGGCTACACCTTC.

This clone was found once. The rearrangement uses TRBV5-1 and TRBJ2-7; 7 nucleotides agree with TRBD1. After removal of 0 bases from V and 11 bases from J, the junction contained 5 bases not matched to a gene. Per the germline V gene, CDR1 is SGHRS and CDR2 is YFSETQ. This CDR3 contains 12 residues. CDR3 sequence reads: CASSLEGTDKYF. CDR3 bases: TGCGCCAGCAGCTTGGAAGGGACAGACAAGTACTTC. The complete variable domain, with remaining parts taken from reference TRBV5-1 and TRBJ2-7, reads KAGVTQTPRYLIKTRGQQVTLSCSPISGHRSVSWYQQTPGQGLQFLFEYFSETQRNKGNFPGRFSGRQFSNSRSEMNVSTLELGDSALYLCASSLEGTDKYFGPGTRLTVT.

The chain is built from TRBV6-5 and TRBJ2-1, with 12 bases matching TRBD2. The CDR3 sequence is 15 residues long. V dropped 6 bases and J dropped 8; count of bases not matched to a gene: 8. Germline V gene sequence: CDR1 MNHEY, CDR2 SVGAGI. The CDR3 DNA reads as TGTGCCAGCAGCCCCACTAGCGGGGGGCCGGATGAGCAGTTCTTC. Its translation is CASSPTSGGPDEQFF.

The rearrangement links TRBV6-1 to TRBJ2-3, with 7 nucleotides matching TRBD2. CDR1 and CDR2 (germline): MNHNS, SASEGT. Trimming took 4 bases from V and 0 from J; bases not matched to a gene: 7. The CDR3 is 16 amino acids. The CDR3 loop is CASSVPSGSSTDTQYF. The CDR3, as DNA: TGTGCCAGCAGTGTTCCTAGCGGCTCTAGCACAGATACGCAGTATTTT.

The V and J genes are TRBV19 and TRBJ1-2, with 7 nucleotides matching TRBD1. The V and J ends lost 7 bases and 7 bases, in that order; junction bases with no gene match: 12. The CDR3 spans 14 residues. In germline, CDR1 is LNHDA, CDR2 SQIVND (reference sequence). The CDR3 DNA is TGTGCCAGTACTGAGAGGGGGACAGATATTGGCTACACCTTC. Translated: CASTERGTDIGYTF.

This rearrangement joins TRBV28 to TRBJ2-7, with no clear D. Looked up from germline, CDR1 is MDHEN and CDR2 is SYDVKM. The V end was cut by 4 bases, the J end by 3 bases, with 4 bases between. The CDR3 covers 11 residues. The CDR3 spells CASSSGYEQYF. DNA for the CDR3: TGTGCCAGCAGTTCAGGCTACGAGCAGTACTTC.

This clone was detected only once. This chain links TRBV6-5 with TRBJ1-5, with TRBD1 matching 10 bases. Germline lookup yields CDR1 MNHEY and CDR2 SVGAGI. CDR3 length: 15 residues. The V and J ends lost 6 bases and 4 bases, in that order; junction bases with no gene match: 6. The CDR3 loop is CASSPGTGANQPQHF. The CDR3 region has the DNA TGTGCCAGCAGCCCCGGGACAGGGGCTAATCAGCCCCAGCATTTT.

CDR3: CASSLAGRSNEQYF. The CDR3 bases are TGTGCCAGCAGCTTGGCCGGGAGGAGCAACGAGCAGTACTTC. The J gene is TRBJ2-7, the V gene TRBV5-4; 7 positions match TRBD2. V was clipped by 0 bases and J by 5 bases; unmatched bases: 5. The CDR3 has 14 residues. Germline V gives CDR1 SGHNT, CDR2 YYREEE (reference sequence).

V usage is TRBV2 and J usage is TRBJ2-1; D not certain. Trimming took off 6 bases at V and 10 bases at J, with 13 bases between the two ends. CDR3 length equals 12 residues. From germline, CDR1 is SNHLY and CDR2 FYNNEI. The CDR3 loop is CASSGEYQEQFF. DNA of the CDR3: TGTGCCAGCAGCGGAGAATATCAGGAGCAGTTCTTC. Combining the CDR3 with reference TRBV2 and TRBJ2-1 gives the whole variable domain EPEVTQTPSHQVTQMGQEVILRCVPISNHLYFYWYRQILGQKVEFLVSFYNNEISEKSEIFDDQFSVERPDGSNFTLKIRSTKLEDSAMYFCASSGEYQEQFFGPGTRLTVL.

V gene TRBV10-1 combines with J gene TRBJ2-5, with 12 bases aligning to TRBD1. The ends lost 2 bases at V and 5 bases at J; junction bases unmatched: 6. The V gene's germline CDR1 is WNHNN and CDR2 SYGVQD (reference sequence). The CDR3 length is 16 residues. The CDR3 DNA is TGCGCCAGCAGTGAGATTAGGGGACAGGGGGCCGAGACCCAGTACTTC. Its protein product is CASSEIRGQGAETQYF.

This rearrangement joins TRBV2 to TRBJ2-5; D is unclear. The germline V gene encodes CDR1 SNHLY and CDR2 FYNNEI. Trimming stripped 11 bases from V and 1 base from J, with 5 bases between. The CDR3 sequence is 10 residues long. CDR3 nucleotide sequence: TGTGCCCCCAGCCAAGAGACCCAGTACTTC. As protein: CAPSQETQYF.

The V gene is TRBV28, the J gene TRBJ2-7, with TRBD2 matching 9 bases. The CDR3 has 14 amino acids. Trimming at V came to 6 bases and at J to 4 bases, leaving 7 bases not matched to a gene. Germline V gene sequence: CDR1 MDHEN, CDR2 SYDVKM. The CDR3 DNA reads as TGTGCCAGCAGGTTAGCGGGAGATGGGTACGAGCAGTACTTC. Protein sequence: CASRLAGDGYEQYF.

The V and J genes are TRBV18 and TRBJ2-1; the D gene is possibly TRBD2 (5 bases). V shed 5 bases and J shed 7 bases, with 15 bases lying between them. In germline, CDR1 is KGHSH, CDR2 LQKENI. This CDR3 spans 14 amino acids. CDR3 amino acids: CASSSSSLRNEQFF. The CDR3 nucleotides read TGTGCCAGCTCATCATCTAGCTTAAGGAATGAGCAGTTCTTC.

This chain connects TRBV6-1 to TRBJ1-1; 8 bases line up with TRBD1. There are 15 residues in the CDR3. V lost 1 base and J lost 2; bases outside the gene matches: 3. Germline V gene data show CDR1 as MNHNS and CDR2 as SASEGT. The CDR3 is CASSEVQGGNTEAFF. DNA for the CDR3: TGTGCCAGCAGTGAAGTACAGGGGGGAAACACTGAAGCTTTCTTT.